The 21 T cell receptor beta chains below were found in one sample sequenced in a study of blood T cell repertoires in COVID-19. Clones were read by immunoSEQ multiplex PCR, and TCRdb kept only the in-frame ones, dropping some. This sample has fewer than 100,000 clones, with 70% to 80% found just once. Sequencing input: peripheral blood. The receptor set was obtained from a man in his 70s with acute or convalescent COVID-19.

A single count supports this clone. This chain links TRBV5-5 with TRBJ2-3; TRBD1 agrees at 9 bases. The germline CDR1 and CDR2 sequences are SGHKS and YYEKEE (reference sequence). Losses at the gene ends were 2 bases for V and 0 bases for J; bases not matched to a gene: 13. The CDR3 has 19 amino acids. The CDR3 region has the DNA TGTGCCAGCAGCTTCCGCTCCCCACCGGGACAGGGAAGCACAGATACGCAGTATTTT. Translated, it gives CASSFRSPPGQGSTDTQYF.

V and J are TRBV28 and TRBJ1-5; D remains unclear. The CDR3 contains 12 residues. Germline V lookup: CDR1 MDHEN, CDR2 SYDVKM. V lost 5 bases to trimming and J lost 6 bases, with 8 bases between them. The CDR3 coding sequence is TGTGCCAGCAGTCAGGAAGCTCAGCCCCAGCATTTT. Amino acids: CASSQEAQPQHF. The entire variable domain, with the rest obtained from reference TRBV28 and TRBJ1-5, is as follows: DVKVTQSSRYLVKRTGEKVFLECVQDMDHENMFWYRQDPGLGLRLIYFSYDVKMKEKGDIPEGYSVSREKKERFSLILESASTNQTSMYLCASSQEAQPQHFGDGTRLSIL.

This clone was seen a handful of times. This chain connects TRBV11-3 to TRBJ2-3; 8 nucleotides line up with TRBD1. The V gene end was trimmed by 5 bases and the J gene end by 2 bases; junction bases not matched to a gene: 9. Per germline, CDR1 SGHNT and CDR2 YENEEA. The CDR3 totals 16 residues. The CDR3 loop is CASSGDGTGNTDTQYF. The CDR3 DNA reads TGTGCCAGCAGCGGAGACGGGACAGGAAACACAGATACGCAGTATTTT.

This chain connects TRBV4-3 to TRBJ2-1; 8 positions agree with TRBD1. The CDR3 has 18 amino acids. V gave up 4 bases and J gave up 4 bases; unmatched junction bases: 15. Germline V gene sequence: CDR1 LGHNA, CDR2 YSLEER. In DNA form, the CDR3 reads TGCGCCAGCAGCCGAGCAGGACCCGACAGGGGCCTGTACAATGAGCAGTTCTTC. It codes for CASSRAGPDRGLYNEQFF.

V is TRBV20-1 and J is TRBJ2-1, with 9 bases matching TRBD2. Trimming at V came to 6 bases and at J to 9 bases, leaving 3 bases not matched to a gene. The V gene's germline CDR1 is DFQATT and CDR2 SNEGSKA (reference sequence). The CDR3 totals 11 residues. The CDR3 DNA is TGCAGTGCCCTGGGACTAGCTGAGCAGTTCTTC. It specifies CSALGLAEQFF.

The V gene is TRBV18, the J gene TRBJ1-5, with TRBD1 as a possible D gene (5 bases). V dropped 3 bases and J dropped 6 bases, with 12 bases sitting between them. This CDR3 region has 14 residues. Germline assignment: CDR1 KGHSH and CDR2 LQKENI. The DNA of the CDR3 is TGTGCCAGCTCACCTCAGGGAGGCGGTCAGCCCCAGCATTTT. Translation gives CASSPQGGGQPQHF.

V is TRBV7-2 and J is TRBJ2-7; D is possibly TRBD1 (6 bases). Germline V gene data show CDR1 as SGHTA and CDR2 as FQGNSA. The ends were cut back, 6 bases at V and 2 bases at J, with 11 bases in the middle. The CDR3 length is 13 residues. The CDR3 loop reads CASRIQGTYEQYF. Written as DNA, the CDR3 is TGTGCCAGCAGGATCCAGGGGACCTACGAGCAGTACTTC. Supplemented by reference TRBV7-2 and TRBJ2-7, the full variable domain reads GAGVSQSPSNKVTEKGKDVELRCDPISGHTALYWYRQSLGQGLEFLIYFQGNSAPDKSGLPSDRFSAERTGGSVSTLTIQRTQQEDSAVYLCASRIQGTYEQYFGPGTRLTVT.

This clone was seen a single time. This chain uses TRBV7-2 with TRBJ2-7; D is perhaps TRBD2 (7 bases). The CDR3 runs 19 residues. Germline V gene lookup returns CDR1 SGHTA and CDR2 FQGNSA. V was cut by 1 base and J by 2 bases, with 24 bases left in between. Written as DNA, the CDR3 is TGTGCCAGCAGCTTAGTAGGGGGGGGCCCCAGTACGATACCCTACGAGCAGTACTTC. As protein: CASSLVGGGPSTIPYEQYF. Full variable domain (remainder filled in from reference TRBV7-2 and TRBJ2-7): GAGVSQSPSNKVTEKGKDVELRCDPISGHTALYWYRQSLGQGLEFLIYFQGNSAPDKSGLPSDRFSAERTGGSVSTLTIQRTQQEDSAVYLCASSLVGGGPSTIPYEQYFGPGTRLTVT.

A single count supports this clone. The chain carries TRBV18 and TRBJ2-1; TRBD2 aligns across 7 bases. After removal of 2 bases from V and 5 bases from J, the junction contained 3 bases not matched to a gene. Looked up from germline, CDR1 is KGHSH and CDR2 is LQKENI. The CDR3 is 14 residues long. The DNA for the CDR3 is TGTGCCAGCTCACCAGTGGGAGGGGACAATGAGCAGTTCTTC. Protein: CASSPVGGDNEQFF.

The CDR3 sequence: CASSLVGGGDYNEQFF. The CDR3 region has the DNA TGTGCCAGCAGCTTAGTTGGGGGAGGGGACTACAATGAGCAGTTCTTC. The gene calls are TRBV11-2 and TRBJ2-1, with 7 bases matching TRBD2. The V gene's germline CDR1 is SGHAT and CDR2 FQNNGV. The V gene end was trimmed by 1 base and the J gene end by 3 bases; junction bases not matched to a gene: 6. The CDR3 is 16 residues long.

The V call is TRBV6-5, the J call TRBJ2-5, with D possibly matching TRBD1 (5 bases). Germline lookup yields CDR1 MNHEY and CDR2 SVGAGI. V was shortened by 6 bases and J by 4 bases, with 12 bases between the two germline ends. The CDR3 is 13 residues long. CDR3: CASRGRDRETQYF. DNA of the CDR3: TGTGCCAGCAGGGGCAGGGATCGAGAGACCCAGTACTTC.

This chain connects TRBV4-2 to TRBJ2-7; TRBD1 is a possible D gene (6 bases). Trimming removed 2 bases from V and 2 bases from J, with 13 bases in between. Germline V gene sequence: CDR1 LGHNA, CDR2 YNFKEQ. The CDR3 sequence is 15 residues long. The CDR3 DNA reads TGTGCCAGCAGCCAACTGTACAGGGCCCCCTACGAGCAGTACTTC. Translated, it gives CASSQLYRAPYEQYF.

This chain uses TRBV6-5 with TRBJ1-5; D unresolved. Trimming took 0 bases from V and 1 from J, leaving 4 bases between them. The germline gives CDR1 MNHEY, CDR2 SVGAGI. This CDR3 is built from 14 residues. The DNA for the CDR3 is TGTGCCAGCAGTTACTCGAGGAGCAATCAGCCCCAGCATTTT. It specifies CASSYSRSNQPQHF.

The gene calls are TRBV6-1 and TRBJ2-7; possibly TRBD2 for D (6 bases). Deletions cut 2 bases from V and 6 bases from J, with 8 bases between. Germline V gives CDR1 MNHNS, CDR2 SASEGT. The CDR3 consists of 12 residues. CDR3 sequence (DNA): TGTGCCAGCAGTGAAAGGGGAGGCGAGCAGTACTTC. The encoded protein is CASSERGGEQYF.

This rearrangement joins TRBV11-3 to TRBJ2-3; D call uncertain. Trimming pared 0 bases from V and 8 bases from J, leaving 9 bases between. Per the germline V gene, CDR1 is SGHNT and CDR2 is YENEEA. This CDR3 comprises 13 residues. CDR3 DNA: TGTGCCAGCAGCTTAGAGTCTAGTGCTACGCAGTATTTT. Residues: CASSLESSATQYF.

The chain uses TRBV11-3 and TRBJ2-3; the match to TRBD2 covers 7 bases. This CDR3 is built from 15 residues. CDR1 and CDR2 (germline): SGHNT, YENEEA. Trimming cost V 1 base and J 2 bases; bases outside gene matches: 3. CDR3 residues: CASSLAGGPTDTQYF. The DNA for the CDR3 is TGTGCCAGCAGCTTAGCGGGAGGACCCACAGATACGCAGTATTTT. Variable domain in full (rest from reference TRBV11-3 and TRBJ2-3): EAGVVQSPRYKIIEKKQPVAFWCNPISGHNTLYWYLQNLGQGPELLIRYENEEAVDDSQLPKDRFSAERLKGVDSTLKIQPAELGDSAVYLCASSLAGGPTDTQYFGPGTRLTVL.

The rearrangement uses TRBV5-1 and TRBJ2-2; D might be TRBD2 (5 bases). This CDR3 is built from 15 residues. The germline V gene has CDR1 SGHRS and CDR2 YFSETQ. V was shortened by 4 bases and J by 2 bases, with 12 bases between the two germline ends. DNA of the CDR3: TGCGCCAGCAGCCCCGGGATCCTCAACACCGGGGAGCTGTTTTTT. Amino acid sequence: CASSPGILNTGELFF.

The gene calls are TRBV18 and TRBJ2-7; the match to TRBD2 covers 7 bases. CDR1 KGHSH and CDR2 LQKENI come from the germline V gene. This CDR3 contains 14 residues. J was trimmed by 0 bases and V by 2 bases; bases with no gene match: 1. The CDR3 sequence: CASSPGTNSYEQYF. The CDR3 DNA sequence: TGTGCCAGCTCACCAGGGACTAACTCCTACGAGCAGTACTTC.

This sequence joins TRBV5-8 and TRBJ2-2; TRBD2 matches at 13 bases. Germline V lookup: CDR1 SGHTS, CDR2 YDEGEE. CDR3 length: 17 residues. With 2 bases clipped from V and 4 bases from J, the junction kept 5 bases outside the gene matches. The CDR3 loop is CASSFTGTSGTTGELFF. In nucleotides, the CDR3 is TGTGCCAGCAGCTTTACCGGGACTAGCGGGACCACCGGGGAGCTGTTTTTT.

This chain uses TRBV7-2 with TRBJ2-1, with 11 bases lining up with TRBD2. The germline CDR1 and CDR2 sequences are SGHTA and FQGNSA. Trimming removed 1 base from V and 7 bases from J; junction bases left unmatched: 3. The CDR3 consists of 15 residues. In DNA, the CDR3 is TGTGCCAGCAGCTTAGGAACTAGCGGGAGTAATGAGCAGTTCTTC. Encoded protein: CASSLGTSGSNEQFF.

With regard to this clone: Other DNA sequences in the sample encode the same CDR3. The chain recombines TRBV20-1 with TRBJ1-1; D not certain. The germline gives CDR1 DFQATT, CDR2 SNEGSKA (reference sequence). Trimming removed 3 bases at V and 4 bases at J, with 6 bases between. The CDR3 extends over 11 amino acids. The CDR3 loop reads CSARAGTEAFF. In DNA, the CDR3 is TGCAGTGCTAGGGCGGGCACTGAAGCTTTCTTT.